This TCR beta chain originates from a study of blood T cell repertoires in COVID-19 (TCRdb year 2020). With respect to the entire study: Collaborator samples came from the United States, Italy and Spain and covered acute and convalescent phases of COVID-19. Deeply sampled blood TCRbeta repertoires from subjects exposed to, actively infected with, or recovered from COVID-19 were included in the dataset. The repertoires were made available in a free public database intended to serve as a resource for research on the immune response to SARS-CoV-2. The prospective study material was composed of cDNA or gDNA derived from T cells, B-cell-depleted T cells, or PBMCs. Where available, HLA class I and class II types were taken from metadata supplied by the sample provider and were not determined by assay-based typing. The samples were drawn from two sources: the first 160 participants of the ongoing ImmuneRACE study, and over 950 subjects contributed by 6 global collaborators. Nearly every sample came with metadata listing a de-identified subject ID, COVID-19 status, age in years and sex. Overall results and qualifications from the work: The amount of clinical and demographic metadata varied by source and participant and was provided uncurated.

From the cysteine up to the phenylalanine, the CDR3 has a length of 13 residues. CDR3 DNA only is kept here, 39 bases in frame from base 1. In the germline V gene, CDR1 corresponds to SGHTA and CDR2 to FQGNSA. The junction shows trimming of 7 bases on V and 6 bases on J, plus 15 bases between the germline ends. On this clone itself: Its antigen remains unidentified. Per-base qualities were not stored, and no clone one base away is much larger.

One collaborating source in Seattle enrolled patients during active infection and followed them longitudinally through the course of disease. Collaborating institutions collected whole blood in K2EDTA tubes following their own protocols. For TCRbeta analysis, collaborator samples were shipped as frozen whole blood, as isolated PBMCs, or as DNA extracted from either sample type. TCRbeta CDR3 regions were amplified from genomic DNA using the immunoSEQ Assay, a bias-controlled multiplex PCR. Per the source publication's procedure: Nucleated cell counts per sample were estimated from amplification of reference gene primers within the assay. Sequence reads were collapsed and filtered to measure the absolute abundance of every unique TCRbeta CDR3 rearrangement. Productive Simpson clonality was computed per sample as the square root of Simpson's diversity index over productive rearrangements. TCRdb carries this immuneACCESS record with in-frame sequences only. Its versions omit some clonotypes, under half of them owing to an unresolved V gene in the studies checked, with the rest unexplained. V and J calls and clone size follow that table, whereas D and trimming were derived from the DNA. This sample has some 450,000 clones in its table, and about 90% of those were observed once. Jointly, the top ten make up 0.7% to 0.85% of the sample.

Sequenced material: peripheral blood. This clonotype was sampled from a man aged 18 to 30 with COVID-19, enrolled during active disease. This chain joins TRBV7-2 to TRBJ1-1; a tentative D match to TRBD1 spans 5 bases. The DNA sequence is TGTGCCAGCAAATTGGGCAGGGAAGCTGAAGCTTTCTTT. Translated, this is CASKLGREAEAFF.